The sequence of this T cell receptor beta chain was determined in a study of T cell repertoires in cytomegalovirus infection. Study summary: Epitope selection comprised recently identified HLA-C-restricted CMV epitopes and well-studied HLA-B-restricted CMV epitopes. Shared public TCR beta signatures pointed to both CMV infection and a matching HLA type.

In its sample, this clonotype was seen a few times. Its target is not known. Findings and caveats of the study: Frequencies of public TCR beta families were cumulated, and this identified carriers of CMV plus the relevant HLA.

The CDR3 is 15 residues long. Trimming took 1 base from V and 2 from J, leaving 9 bases between them. CDR1 is SGHVS, CDR2 FNYEAQ, per germline. TCRdb re-derived calls from the reads in MiXCR, one entry per CDR3 protein. The sample records hundreds of thousands of distinct CDR3 sequences, around 31% being singletons. The sequencing here drew on cultured CD8+ T cells from PBMCs, taken from culture after CMV antigen stimulation. This chain joins TRBV7-6 and TRBJ1-3; TRBD1 is a possible D gene (5 bases). This receptor was identified in a human donor in good health (CMV status not recorded). Some clones in this sample may be carry-over from other donors' samples. The CDR3 DNA reads as TGTGCCAGCAGCTTAGGCGGCAGGGCTGGAAACACCATATATTTT. This gives the protein CASSLGGRAGNTIYF.